These 5 T cell receptor beta chains were sequenced from one sample in a study of blood T cell repertoires in COVID-19 (dated by TCRdb to about 2020). Library generation was performed with the immunoSEQ multiplex PCR assay. TCRdb's version of the immuneACCESS table is confined to in-frame rearrangements and falls short of the full clone set. An unresolved V gene accounts for under half of the shortfall where checked; the remainder is of unknown origin. In this sample the table shows 330,000 or so clones, roughly 87% of which occur a single time. The top ten clonotypes cover 3% to 4.5% of the sample. Input material: peripheral blood. Receptors were obtained from a woman aged 60-75 years with COVID-19, enrolled during active disease.

The chain combines TRBV27 with TRBJ2-1; 7 nucleotides match TRBD1. J was trimmed by 5 bases and V by 3 bases; bases with no gene match: 13. Germline assignment: CDR1 MNHEY and CDR2 SMNVEV (reference sequence). The CDR3 contains 17 residues. The CDR3 is CASSFPGLDRAHNEQFF. The CDR3 nucleotides are TGTGCCAGCAGTTTCCCCGGCCTCGACAGGGCCCACAATGAGCAGTTCTTC.

This chain joins TRBV19 and TRBJ1-1; the match to TRBD1 covers 8 bases. CDR3 length equals 14 residues. V shed 6 bases and J 0 bases; nucleotides not matched to a gene: 3. Germline values: CDR1 LNHDA, CDR2 SQIVND (reference sequence). The CDR3 sequence: CASSAGGMNTEAFF. The CDR3 DNA is TGTGCCAGTAGCGCAGGGGGCATGAACACTGAAGCTTTCTTT.

The rearrangement joins TRBV2 to TRBJ2-5; TRBD2 matches 7 bases. V was clipped by 2 bases and J by 7 bases; unmatched bases: 7. The CDR3 covers 14 residues. Germline lookup yields CDR1 SNHLY and CDR2 FYNNEI. CDR3 sequence: CASSELRGTGTQYF. In DNA form, the CDR3 reads TGTGCCAGCAGTGAACTGCGGGGGACCGGGACCCAGTACTTC.

The chain recombines TRBV12-3 or TRBV12-4 with TRBJ1-2, with a possible D match to TRBD1 (5 bases). This CDR3 contains 13 residues. Trimming left V 3 bases short and J 8 bases short, with 13 bases between. The CDR3: CASSFGGGGGYTF. In nucleotides, the CDR3 is TGTGCCAGCAGTTTCGGGGGTGGGGGGGGCTACACCTTC.

This chain links TRBV6-6 with TRBJ2-1; D tentatively reads TRBD1 or TRBD2 (7 bases each). The CDR3 length is 13 residues. Germline CDR1 and CDR2: MNHNY and SVGAGI (reference sequence). V gave up 10 bases and J gave up 7 bases, with 17 bases separating them. CDR3 nucleotide sequence: TGTGCCACCAGGGGGGGGTCCGGGAATGAGCAGTTCTTC. It codes for CATRGGSGNEQFF.